This T cell receptor beta chain was sequenced in a study of T cells after yellow fever vaccination. Regarding the study as a whole: Post-booster repertoires contained most primary-vaccination clones again (roughly 96% CD4, approximately 88% CD8). Shared CD4/CD8 clonotypes were a small share, likely from convergent recombination.

Many counts were recorded for this clonotype. The target antigen is unknown. In making TCR cDNA, 5'RACE template switching added a universal primer site and UMIs to it. TCRdb reprocessed the 5' RACE reads via MiXCR and lists one record per CDR3 protein. There are more than 300,000 distinct CDR3 sequences in the sample; about 4.5% occur only once, and 15% to 20% lies in the top ten. Germline assignment: CDR1 SEHNR and CDR2 FQNEAQ (reference sequence). After removal of 4 bases from V and 6 bases from J, the junction contained 8 bases not matched to a gene. The CDR3 is 16 amino acids. The source material was PBMCs, sampled 15 days after the yellow fever booster vaccination. The chain carries TRBV7-9 and TRBJ2-3; 12 bases align to TRBD1. The source of this sequence is a man between 18 and 29 years old who received the YFV17D yellow fever vaccine. CDR3 amino acids: CASSSTGTGGLDTQYF. The CDR3 region has the DNA TGTGCCAGCAGCTCGACCGGGACAGGGGGCCTCGATACGCAGTATTTT.